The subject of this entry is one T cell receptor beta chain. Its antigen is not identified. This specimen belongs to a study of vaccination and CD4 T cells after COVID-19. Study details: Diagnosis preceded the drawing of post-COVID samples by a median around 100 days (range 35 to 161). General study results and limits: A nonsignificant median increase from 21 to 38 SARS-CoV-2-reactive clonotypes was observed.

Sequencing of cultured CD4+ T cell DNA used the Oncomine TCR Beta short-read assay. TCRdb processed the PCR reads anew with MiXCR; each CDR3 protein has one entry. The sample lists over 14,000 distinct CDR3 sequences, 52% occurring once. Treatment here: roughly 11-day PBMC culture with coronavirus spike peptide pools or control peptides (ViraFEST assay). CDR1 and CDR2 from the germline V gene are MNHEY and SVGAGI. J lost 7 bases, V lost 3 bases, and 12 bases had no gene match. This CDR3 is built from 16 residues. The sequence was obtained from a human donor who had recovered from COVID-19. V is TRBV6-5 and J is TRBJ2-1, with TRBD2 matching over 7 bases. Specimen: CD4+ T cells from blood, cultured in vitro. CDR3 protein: CASSYGRVETRNEQFF. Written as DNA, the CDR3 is TGTGCCAGCAGTTATGGGAGGGTCGAGACTCGAAATGAGCAGTTCTTC.